A single sample is the source of the 9 T cell receptor beta chains below, sequenced in a study of human T cells and chemical hapten exposure. Time point noted: patch test 2, 6 weeks after DPC sensitization. As for treatment: therapeutic diphenylcyclopropenone sensitization with weekly scalp DPC. In TCRdb, the RACE reads were re-called with MiXCR into one record per CDR3 protein. Of approximately 90,000 distinct CDR3 sequences in the sample, around 10% were seen once. This specimen was whole blood, taken in connection with sensitization to the hapten diphenylcyclopropenone (DPC). All receptors derive from a man aged 35-49 years with alopecia areata. Some clones in this sample may be carry-over from other donors' samples.

This clonotype turned up a few times. The CDR3, as DNA: TGTGCCAGCAGCTTAACGGCGGGAGGGCTCGAGACCCAGTACTTC. Residues: CASSLTAGGLETQYF. This chain links TRBV7-3 with TRBJ2-5, with 9 bases that match TRBD2. This CDR3 has 15 residues. V gave up 0 bases and J gave up 5 bases; unmatched junction bases: 4. Germline assignment: CDR1 SGHTA and CDR2 FQGTGA.

The CDR3 reads CASRGQGEKSSSYNEQFF. The CDR3 DNA sequence: TGTGCCAGCAGAGGACAGGGGGAAAAATCTAGCTCCTACAATGAGCAGTTCTTC. The chain is built from TRBV6-1 and TRBJ2-1; TRBD1 matches 10 bases. Germline values: CDR1 MNHNS, CDR2 SASEGT. This CDR3 is built from 18 residues. V lost 6 bases to trimming and J lost 0 bases; unmatched junction nucleotides: 11.

This clonotype occurred a few times. This chain joins TRBV20-1 and TRBJ2-5; D unresolved. This CDR3 is 12 amino acids long. Germline V gene lookup returns CDR1 DFQATT and CDR2 SNEGSKA (reference sequence). The V end was cut by 2 bases, the J end by 5 bases, with 9 bases between. As DNA, the CDR3 is TGCAGTGCTAGACCCACGGCGGAGACCCAGTACTTC. It is translated as CSARPTAETQYF.

This clonotype was recorded a few times. This chain uses TRBV7-2 with TRBJ2-3; 11 bases match TRBD2. Germline V gene lookup returns CDR1 SGHTA and CDR2 FQGNSA. The CDR3 covers 17 residues. V gave up 1 base and J gave up 2 bases; unmatched junction bases: 5. The CDR3 nucleotides read TGTGCCAGCAGCTTAGTATGGACTAGCGGGTACACAGATACGCAGTATTTT. This gives the protein CASSLVWTSGYTDTQYF. Supplemented by reference TRBV7-2 and TRBJ2-3, the full variable domain reads GAGVSQSPSNKVTEKGKDVELRCDPISGHTALYWYRQSLGQGLEFLIYFQGNSAPDKSGLPSDRFSAERTGGSVSTLTIQRTQQEDSAVYLCASSLVWTSGYTDTQYFGPGTRLTVL.

This clonotype was counted a few times. The chain uses TRBV10-3 and TRBJ2-1; TRBD2 aligns across 7 bases. The CDR3 loop spans 17 amino acids. The junction had 10 bases not matched to a gene; V was cut back by 4 bases and J by 1 base. The germline gives CDR1 ENHRY, CDR2 SYGVKD. The chain's CDR3 is CAISGPVREKSYNEQFF. DNA of the CDR3: TGTGCCATCAGTGGCCCGGTGCGGGAGAAGTCCTACAATGAGCAGTTCTTC.

Many counts were recorded for this clonotype. The J gene is TRBJ2-4, the V gene TRBV12-3 or TRBV12-4; D tentatively fits TRBD1 or TRBD2 (5 bases each). This CDR3 has 13 residues. V lost 3 bases and J 6 bases, leaving 9 bases between the germline ends. The CDR3, as DNA: TGTGCCAGCAGTTTTGGGGGAGTAAACATTCAGTACTTC. Translating gives CASSFGGVNIQYF.

This clonotype was observed a few times. V is TRBV14 and J is TRBJ1-1; unclear D gene. Germline V gene sequence: CDR1 SGHDN, CDR2 FVKESK. CDR3 length: 15 residues. The ends were cut back, 4 bases at V and 0 bases at J, with 12 bases in the middle. The CDR3 nucleotides read TGTGCCAGCAGCCCCCCTGGACGGATGAACACTGAAGCTTTCTTT. It codes for CASSPPGRMNTEAFF.

There are a few counts of this clonotype. The rearrangement uses TRBV29-1 and TRBJ2-7, with D tentatively TRBD1 (6 bases). This CDR3 region has 11 residues. V lost 6 bases to trimming and J lost 7 bases, with 13 bases between them. Germline-derived CDR1 and CDR2 are SQVTM and ANQGSEA. The CDR3 bases are TGCAGCGTGAGTACAGGGTGGGAGCAGTACGTC. Amino acids: CSVSTGWEQYV.

V and J are TRBV7-3 and TRBJ2-2, with TRBD2 as a possible D gene (6 bases). Germline V CDR1 and CDR2: SGHTA, FQGTGA. V shed 2 bases and J shed 5 bases, with 6 bases lying between them. The CDR3 covers 13 residues. CDR3 DNA: TGTGCCAGCAGCTTAGCGGGGACCGGGGAGCTGTTTTTT. Protein sequence: CASSLAGTGELFF. Using reference TRBV7-3 and TRBJ2-2 for the parts outside the CDR3, the full variable domain is GAGVSQTPSNKVTEKGKYVELRCDPISGHTALYWYRQSLGQGPEFLIYFQGTGAADDSGLPNDRFFAVRPEGSVSTLKIQRTERGDSAVYLCASSLAGTGELFFGEGSRLTVL.